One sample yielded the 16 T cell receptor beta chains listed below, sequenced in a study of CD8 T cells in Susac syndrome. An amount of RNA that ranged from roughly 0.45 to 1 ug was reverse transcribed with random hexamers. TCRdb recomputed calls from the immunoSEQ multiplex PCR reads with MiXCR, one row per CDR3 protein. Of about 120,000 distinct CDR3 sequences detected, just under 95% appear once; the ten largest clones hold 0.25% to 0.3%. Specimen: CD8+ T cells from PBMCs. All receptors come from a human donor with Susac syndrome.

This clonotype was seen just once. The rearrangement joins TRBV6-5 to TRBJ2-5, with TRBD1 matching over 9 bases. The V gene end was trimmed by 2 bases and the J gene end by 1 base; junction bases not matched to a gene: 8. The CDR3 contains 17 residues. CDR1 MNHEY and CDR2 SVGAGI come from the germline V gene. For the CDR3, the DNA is TGTGCCAGCAGTTACCCCGGGACAGGGCGGTTCCAAGAGACCCAGTACTTC. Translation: CASSYPGTGRFQETQYF.

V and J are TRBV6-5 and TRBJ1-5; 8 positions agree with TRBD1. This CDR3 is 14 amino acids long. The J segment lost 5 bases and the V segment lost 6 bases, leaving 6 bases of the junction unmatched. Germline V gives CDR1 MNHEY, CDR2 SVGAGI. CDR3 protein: CASSLGQGHQPQHF. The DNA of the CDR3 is TGTGCCAGCAGCCTTGGACAGGGTCATCAGCCCCAGCATTTT.

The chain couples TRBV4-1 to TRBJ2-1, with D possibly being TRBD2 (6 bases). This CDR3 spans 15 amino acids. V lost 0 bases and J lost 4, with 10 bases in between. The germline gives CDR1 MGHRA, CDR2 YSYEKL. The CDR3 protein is CASSQEGTYYNEQFF. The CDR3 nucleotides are TGCGCCAGCAGCCAAGAAGGGACTTATTACAATGAGCAGTTCTTC.

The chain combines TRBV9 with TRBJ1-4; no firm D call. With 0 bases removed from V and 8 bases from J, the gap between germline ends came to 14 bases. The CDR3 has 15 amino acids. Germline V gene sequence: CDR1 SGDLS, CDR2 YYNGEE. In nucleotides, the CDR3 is TGTGCCAGCAGCGTAGAAGGCGTAGGTGGAGAAAAACTGTTTTTT. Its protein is CASSVEGVGGEKLFF.

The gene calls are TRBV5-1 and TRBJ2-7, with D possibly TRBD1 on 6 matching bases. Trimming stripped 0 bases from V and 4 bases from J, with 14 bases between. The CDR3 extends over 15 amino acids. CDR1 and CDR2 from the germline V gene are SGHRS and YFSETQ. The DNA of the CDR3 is TGCGCCAGCAGCTTGGTCGGTGGGGGACAATACGAGCAGTACTTC. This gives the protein CASSLVGGGQYEQYF.

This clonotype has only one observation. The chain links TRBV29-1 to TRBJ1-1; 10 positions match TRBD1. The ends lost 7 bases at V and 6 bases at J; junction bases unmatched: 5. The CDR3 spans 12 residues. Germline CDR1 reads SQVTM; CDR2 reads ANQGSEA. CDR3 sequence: CSGGQGGPEAFF. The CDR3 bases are TGCAGCGGCGGACAGGGGGGTCCTGAAGCTTTCTTT.

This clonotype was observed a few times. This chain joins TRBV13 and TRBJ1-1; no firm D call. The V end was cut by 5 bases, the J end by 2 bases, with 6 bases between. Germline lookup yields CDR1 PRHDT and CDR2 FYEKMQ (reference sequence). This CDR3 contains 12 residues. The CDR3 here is CASSPINTEAFF. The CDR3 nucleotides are TGTGCCAGCAGCCCTATAAACACTGAAGCTTTCTTT.

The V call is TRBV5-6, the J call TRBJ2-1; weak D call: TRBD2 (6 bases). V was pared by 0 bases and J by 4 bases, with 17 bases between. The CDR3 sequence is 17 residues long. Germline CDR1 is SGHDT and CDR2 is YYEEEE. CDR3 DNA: TGTGCCAGCAGCTTGGAGCCTCTAGCGAGCCGATACAATGAGCAGTTCTTC. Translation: CASSLEPLASRYNEQFF.

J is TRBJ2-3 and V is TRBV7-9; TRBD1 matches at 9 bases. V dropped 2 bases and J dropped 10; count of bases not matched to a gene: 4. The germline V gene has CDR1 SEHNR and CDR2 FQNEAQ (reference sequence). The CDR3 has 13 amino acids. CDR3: CASSLRDRESQYF. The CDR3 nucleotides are TGTGCCAGCAGCTTAAGGGACAGGGAATCGCAGTATTTT.

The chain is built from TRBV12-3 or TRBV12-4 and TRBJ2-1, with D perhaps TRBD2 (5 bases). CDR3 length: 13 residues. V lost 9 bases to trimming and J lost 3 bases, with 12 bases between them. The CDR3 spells CASSGSVYNEQFF. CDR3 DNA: TGTGCCAGTTCGGGGAGTGTCTACAATGAGCAGTTCTTC.

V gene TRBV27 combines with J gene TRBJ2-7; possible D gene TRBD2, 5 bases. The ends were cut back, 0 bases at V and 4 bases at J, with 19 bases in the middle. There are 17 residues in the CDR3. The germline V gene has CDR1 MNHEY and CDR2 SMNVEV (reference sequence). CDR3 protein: CASSLSRSLQRGYEQYF. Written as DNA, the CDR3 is TGTGCCAGCAGTTTATCGCGTTCGCTCCAGAGAGGGTACGAGCAGTACTTC.

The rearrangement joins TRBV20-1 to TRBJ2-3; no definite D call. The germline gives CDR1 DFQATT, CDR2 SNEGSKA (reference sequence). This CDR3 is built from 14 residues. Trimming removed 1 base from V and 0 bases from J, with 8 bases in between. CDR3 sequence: CSARGLGSTDTQYF. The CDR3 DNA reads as TGCAGTGCTAGAGGTCTGGGGAGCACAGATACGCAGTATTTT.

CDR3 protein: CASGGAGNEKLFF. The CDR3 DNA reads TGTGCCAGCGGGGGAGCGGGTAATGAAAAACTGTTTTTT. V gene TRBV5-4 combines with J gene TRBJ1-4; D possibly corresponds to TRBD1 (5 bases). Trimming removed 7 bases from V and 4 bases from J, with 11 bases in between. Germline V gene lookup returns CDR1 SGHNT and CDR2 YYREEE (reference sequence). The CDR3 length is 13 residues.

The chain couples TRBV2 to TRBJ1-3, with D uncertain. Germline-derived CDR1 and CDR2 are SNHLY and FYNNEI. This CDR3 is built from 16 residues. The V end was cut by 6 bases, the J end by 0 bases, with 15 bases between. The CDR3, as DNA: TGTGCCAGCAGGGGTGGGAGTGCAAACTCTGGAAACACCATATATTTT. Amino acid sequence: CASRGGSANSGNTIYF. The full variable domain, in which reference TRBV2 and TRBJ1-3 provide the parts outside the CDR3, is EPEVTQTPSHQVTQMGQEVILRCVPISNHLYFYWYRQILGQKVEFLVSFYNNEISEKSEIFDDQFSVERPDGSNFTLKIRSTKLEDSAMYFCASRGGSANSGNTIYFGEGSWLTVV.

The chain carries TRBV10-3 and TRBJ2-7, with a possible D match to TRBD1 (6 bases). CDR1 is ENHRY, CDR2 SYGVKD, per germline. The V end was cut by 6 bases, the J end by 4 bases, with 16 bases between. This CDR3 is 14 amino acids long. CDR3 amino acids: CAIRLPGAGYEQYF. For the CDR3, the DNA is TGTGCCATCAGATTACCAGGGGCTGGATACGAGCAGTACTTC.

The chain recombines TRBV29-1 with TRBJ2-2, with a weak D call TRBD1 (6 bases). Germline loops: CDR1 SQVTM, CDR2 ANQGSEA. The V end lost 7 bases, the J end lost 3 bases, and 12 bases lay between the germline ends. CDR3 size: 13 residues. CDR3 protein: CSGRGDYTGELFF. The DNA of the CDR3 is TGCAGCGGCAGGGGAGACTACACCGGGGAGCTGTTTTTT.